The clone carrying this T cell receptor beta chain turned up a few times. The target antigen is unknown. Reverse transcription of all isolated RNA meant that expressed TCRB transcripts were sequenced. TCRdb keeps only in-frame clones here, not all; method: immunoSEQ multiplex PCR. The data hold around 350,000 clones, with around 13% observed a single time. A single heparinised blood sample, averaging around 120 mL, was obtained per donor. Purity exceeded 95% in all sorted populations. The germline gives CDR1 SGHVS, CDR2 FQNEAQ. V lost 0 bases to trimming and J lost 5 bases; unmatched junction nucleotides: 8. This CDR3 is 16 amino acids long. The data derive from a study of beta chain features in type 1 diabetes. Findings and caveats of the study: PCR might pick shorter templates more often, in the same way for patients and controls.

The source material was naive CD4+ T cells from blood. The J gene is TRBJ2-7, the V gene TRBV7-8, with 9 bases matching TRBD2. The TCR originated in a man younger than 30 in good health. For the CDR3, the DNA is TGTGCCAGCAGCTTAGCGGAAGCGGGAGGTTCCCACGAGCAGTACTTC. This sequence encodes CASSLAEAGGSHEQYF.